The rows below give T cell receptor beta chains drawn from one sample of a study of human T cells and chemical hapten exposure. MiXCR was run by TCRdb on the RACE reads, yielding one entry per CDR3 protein. Here the sample spans about 350,000 distinct CDR3 sequences, 4.5% to 5.5% being singletons. The source material was whole blood, sampled in connection with sensitization to the hapten diphenylcyclopropenone (DPC). The receptors were sampled from a woman between 18 and 30 years old with alopecia areata. Some clones in this sample may be carry-over from other donors' samples. The CDR3 runs from the conserved cysteine through the conserved F or W. Each record gives: V gene, D gene, clone size, J gene, CDR3 protein, CDR3 DNA. D genes are given only for firm matches. Not every row has a clone size; where given, it reads once, few, many or a size class.

TRBV20-1,TRBD1,many,TRBJ1-1,CSAPTGTGGTEAFF,TGCAGTGCTCCCACCGGGACAGGGGGCACTGAAGCTTTCTTT
TRBV18,-,-,TRBJ1-2,CASSPLSGTNYGYTF,TGTGCCAGCTCACCACTTTCAGGGACCAACTATGGCTACACCTTC
TRBV4-3,TRBD1,-,TRBJ2-3,CASSQRGLADTQYF,TGCGCCAGCAGCCAGAGGGGGCTGGCAGATACGCAGTATTTT
TRBV6-5,-,few,TRBJ2-7,CASSHRTHRDYEQYF,TGTGCCAGCAGCCACAGAACCCACCGCGACTACGAGCAGTACTTC
TRBV6-2/TRBV6-3,-,many,TRBJ1-6,CASSYELMRSSYNSPLHF,TGTGCCAGCAGTTACGAATTGATGCGGAGCTCCTATAATTCACCCCTCCACTTT
TRBV29-1,-,many,TRBJ2-2,CSVELFGQPNTGELFF,TGCAGCGTTGAACTATTCGGTCAGCCGAACACCGGGGAGCTGTTTTTT
TRBV7-9,-,few,TRBJ2-5,CASRQFPGRMLQETQYF,TGTGCCAGCAGGCAATTTCCGGGGAGGATGCTCCAAGAGACCCAGTACTTC
TRBV5-1,-,few,TRBJ2-5,CASSPQGGPQETQYF,TGCGCCAGCAGCCCCCAAGGGGGACCGCAAGAGACCCAGTACTTC
TRBV29-1,-,-,TRBJ1-2,CSVEEYYGYTF,TGCAGCGTTGAAGAATACTATGGCTACACCTTC
TRBV14,TRBD1,-,TRBJ2-3,CASSQETDRAVDTQYF,TGTGCCAGCAGCCAAGAAACGGACAGGGCGGTAGATACGCAGTATTTT
TRBV24-1,TRBD2,many,TRBJ2-1,CATSDSSGGSGFPQVF,TGTGCCACCAGTGATTCGAGCGGGGGGTCAGGATTCCCTCAAGTCTTC
TRBV5-1,-,-,TRBJ1-2,CASSFDGGLTF,TGCGCCAGCAGCTTTGATGGGGGCCTCACCTTC
TRBV12-5,-,few,TRBJ1-1,CASGLISATPNTEAFF,TGTGCTAGTGGTTTGATCTCAGCTACCCCGAACACTGAAGCTTTCTTT
TRBV6-6,-,-,TRBJ1-1,CSSSLQGLVGTEAFF,TGTTCCAGCAGCCTACAGGGATTGGTTGGCACTGAAGCTTTCTTT
TRBV18,-,few,TRBJ2-5,CASSPLFSSESETQYF,TGTGCCAGCTCACCACTTTTTTCTTCGGAGAGTGAGACCCAGTACTTC
TRBV4-1,-,-,TRBJ2-2,CASSQTLIGTGELFF,TGCGCCAGCAGCCAAACCCTAATAGGAACCGGGGAGCTGTTTTTT
TRBV6-2/TRBV6-3,TRBD1,-,TRBJ2-7,CASSYPGGGYEQYF,TGTGCCAGCAGTTACCCAGGGGGCGGCTACGAGCAGTACTTC
TRBV6-1,-,-,TRBJ2-7,CASSGRRASYEQYF,TGTGCCAGCAGTGGTCGCAGGGCCTCATACGAGCAGTACTTC
TRBV7-9,-,-,TRBJ1-1,CASSLETPERAFF,TGTGCCAGCAGCTTAGAGACTCCCGAAAGGGCTTTCTTT
TRBV18,-,few,TRBJ1-2,CASSPYGHDYGYTF,TGTGCCAGCTCACCATATGGGCACGACTATGGCTACACCTTC
TRBV6-1,TRBD1,many,TRBJ1-1,CASRGTGENTEAFF,TGTGCCAGCAGGGGCACAGGGGAGAACACTGAAGCTTTCTTT
TRBV29-1,-,few,TRBJ2-7,CSVDKGTYEQYF,TGCAGCGTTGATAAGGGGACCTACGAGCAGTACTTC
TRBV18,TRBD1,few,TRBJ1-3,CASSPQTGTAGNTIYF,TGTGCCAGCTCACCTCAAACCGGGACAGCTGGAAACACCATATATTTT
TRBV4-3,-,medium-sized,TRBJ2-2,CASSQLGGNTGELFF,TGCGCCAGCAGCCAACTTGGGGGAAACACCGGGGAGCTGTTTTTT
TRBV28,-,few,TRBJ2-3,CASSSKWWRVKDTQYF,TGTGCCAGCAGTTCGAAGTGGTGGAGAGTAAAAGATACGCAGTATTTT
TRBV6-1,TRBD1,many,TRBJ1-5,CASSPDRGGNQPQHF,TGTGCCAGCAGCCCGGACAGGGGAGGCAATCAGCCCCAGCATTTT
TRBV12-3/TRBV12-4,-,few,TRBJ1-1,CASRHTRQVPTEAFF,TGTGCCAGCAGACATACCCGACAGGTTCCCACTGAAGCTTTCTTT
TRBV20-1,TRBD2,few,TRBJ2-5,CSARGDAGTSGGPGETQYF,TGCAGTGCTAGAGGCGACGCCGGGACTAGCGGGGGCCCTGGAGAGACCCAGTACTTC
TRBV6-2/TRBV6-3,TRBD2,many,TRBJ2-3,CAGRLAGETDTQYF,TGTGCCGGGAGACTAGCGGGGGAAACAGATACGCAGTATTTT
TRBV7-9,TRBD1,-,TRBJ1-1,CASSPKVQGAKNTEAFF,TGTGCCAGCAGCCCTAAGGTTCAGGGGGCAAAAAACACTGAAGCTTTCTTT
TRBV6-5,-,few,TRBJ1-4,CASSRGPTNEKLFF,TGTGCCAGCAGCAGGGGTCCAACTAATGAAAAACTGTTTTTT